Below, one T cell receptor beta chain is given with its context. Trimming stripped 4 bases from V and 1 base from J, with 21 bases between. Per germline, CDR1 MGHRA and CDR2 YSYEKL. The CDR3 covers 18 residues. Profiling relied on immunoSEQ multiplex PCR, and the TCRdb table lists in-frame clones only, not all of them. Among over a million clones listed, around 75% were seen once. This entry comes from a study of shared clonotypes between healthy human individuals. About the research overall: With ages of 18 to 49, the donors were a couple of women and a few men.

The sequence came from a man younger than 35 in good health. The sample comprised memory CD4+ T cells sorted from blood. Subset of the sample: CD45RA-negative fraction. V is TRBV4-1 and J is TRBJ2-3; D remains ambiguous. CDR3 sequence reads: CASSLRRIGSVGTDTQYF. In nucleotides, the CDR3 is TGCGCCAGCAGCCTTCGAAGAATCGGGTCTGTCGGCACAGATACGCAGTATTTT.